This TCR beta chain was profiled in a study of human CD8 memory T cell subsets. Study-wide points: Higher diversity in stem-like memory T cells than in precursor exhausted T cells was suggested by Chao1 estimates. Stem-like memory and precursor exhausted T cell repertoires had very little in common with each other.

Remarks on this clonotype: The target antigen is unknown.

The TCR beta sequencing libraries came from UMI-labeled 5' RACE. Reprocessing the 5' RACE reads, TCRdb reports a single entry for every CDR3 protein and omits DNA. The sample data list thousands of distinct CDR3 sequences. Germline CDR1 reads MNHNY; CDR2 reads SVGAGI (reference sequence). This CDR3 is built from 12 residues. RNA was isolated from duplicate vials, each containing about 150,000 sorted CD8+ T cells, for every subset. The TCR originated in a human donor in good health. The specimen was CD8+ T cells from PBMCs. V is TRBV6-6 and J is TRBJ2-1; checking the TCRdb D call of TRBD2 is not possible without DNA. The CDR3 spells CASGPYYNEQFF.